This is a list of T cell receptor beta chains from one sample in a study of blood T cells in healthy people across ages. TCRdb re-derived calls from the 5' RACE reads in MiXCR, one entry per CDR3 protein. Of roughly 560,000 distinct CDR3 sequences in the sample, 24% were seen once. The same specimen was also included in a second study, on T cells of mothers and their children.

The sequenced sample consisted of blood. The receptors come from a boy between 10 and 17 years old in good health. The CDR3 runs from the conserved cysteine through the conserved F or W. Clone size, where shown, is once, few, many, or a class for clones that have expanded.

abundance,v_gene,j_gene,CDR3aa
once,TRBV7-2,TRBJ2-1,CASSVTSHEQFF
NA,TRBV7-2,TRBJ2-5,CASSFDTQETQYF
NA,TRBV12-3/TRBV12-4,TRBJ2-5,CASTHPETGGQTQYF
few,TRBV7-8,NA,CASSSGTPGYEQYF
NA,TRBV15,TRBJ1-3,CATSRRDSSGNTIYF
NA,TRBV3-1,TRBJ1-5,CASSQSSNQPQHF
NA,TRBV13,TRBJ2-5,CASSHGTSGERETQYF
NA,TRBV19,TRBJ2-7,CASSGDISYERYF
NA,TRBV28,TRBJ1-1,CASSDDRGGLEAFF
many,TRBV6-5,TRBJ2-4,CASSYSRVAKNIQYF
few,TRBV7-2,TRBJ1-6,CASSLGTGIGSPLHF
NA,TRBV12-3/TRBV12-4,TRBJ2-1,CASSNLAGLYNEQFF
few,TRBV29-1,TRBJ2-2,CSVRDTLGTGELFF
once,TRBV20-1,TRBJ1-4,CSAPSRRGDEKLFF
NA,TRBV25-1,TRBJ2-3,CASSEVFTDTQYF
few,TRBV28,TRBJ1-2,CAGSLSPGLSYDGYTF
NA,TRBV10-3,TRBJ2-3,CAIRTTGTSTDTQYF
many,TRBV27,TRBJ2-1,CASTRGGRAYNEQFF
NA,TRBV4-1,TRBJ1-1,CASSRETGDNEAFF
NA,TRBV20-1,TRBJ1-5,CSARDGTVGNQPQHF
once,TRBV20-1,TRBJ2-3,CSARDGRGVDTQYF
few,TRBV20-1,TRBJ2-7,CSARDLGEQYF
few,TRBV29-1,TRBJ2-3,CSGLRGAQYF
few,TRBV29-1,TRBJ2-1,CSVGGRTSGREQLF
NA,TRBV2,TRBJ1-1,CASTDRGGTEAFF
NA,TRBV12-3/TRBV12-4,TRBJ2-3,CASRRDISTDTQYF
NA,TRBV7-8,TRBJ2-5,CASSHRTGRVQETQYF
NA,TRBV29-1,TRBJ2-3,CSARLTDAQYF
few,TRBV29-1,TRBJ2-2,CSVGPASTGELFF
NA,TRBV7-6,TRBJ1-5,CASIRHPQHF
few,TRBV7-2,TRBJ2-2,CASSLVVYTGELFF
NA,TRBV4-2,TRBJ2-1,CASSQDMLSWTSGRGDEQFF
many,TRBV6-6,TRBJ2-1,CASSIQQGASYNEQFF
NA,TRBV3-1,TRBJ2-2,CASSQTTGDPTGELFF
NA,TRBV27,TRBJ2-7,CASSLGPPPSEQYF